These T cell receptor beta chains were read from a single sample in a study of beta chain features in type 1 diabetes. Libraries were prepared by immunoSEQ multiplex PCR; TCRdb keeps only in-frame clonotypes and omits some of them. The repertoire holds about 350,000 clones, with roughly a fifth as singletons. Material: naive CD4+ T cells from blood. These receptors came from a woman younger than 30 in good health. Each CDR3 is given with its conserved first and last residue. Fields, in order: D gene, clone size, V gene, J gene, CDR3 DNA, CDR3 protein. A D gene is named only where the DNA matches it firmly. For some rows the clone size is stated as once, few or many, or as a class when expanded; others skip it.

-	few	TRBV5-6	TRBJ2-5	TGTGCCAGCCTACAAGAGACCCAGTACTTC	CASLQETQYF
TRBD2	-	TRBV7-2	TRBJ2-7	TGTGCCAGCAGCTTAGGACGGGAGGCCTACGAGCAGTACTTC	CASSLGREAYEQYF
TRBD2	few	TRBV5-1	TRBJ2-1	TGCGCCAGCAGCTTGGAGGGACTAGCTTACAATGAGCAGTTCTTC	CASSLEGLAYNEQFF
-	few	TRBV5-1	TRBJ1-1	TGCGCCAGCAGCATTACCACAGGTTTGGACACTGAAGCTTTCTTT	CASSITTGLDTEAFF
-	-	TRBV7-9	TRBJ2-1	TGTGCCAGCAGCCCCCTCTCCTACAATGAGCAGTTCTTC	CASSPLSYNEQFF
TRBD1	few	TRBV5-1	TRBJ1-1	TGCGCCAGCACCCCGGGACAGATGAACACTGAAGCTTTCTTT	CASTPGQMNTEAFF
-	-	TRBV7-2	TRBJ1-1	TGTGCCAGCAGCCTAATGCAGGGGCAAGCTTTCTTT	CASSLMQGQAFF
TRBD1	-	TRBV5-1	TRBJ1-5	TGCGCCAGCAGTTCCGGGACAGGGGGAAATCAGCCCCAGCATTTT	CASSSGTGGNQPQHF
TRBD1	-	TRBV7-2	TRBJ2-1	TGTGCCAGCACCTTGGACAGGGGCCCCTACAATGAGCAGTTCTTC	CASTLDRGPYNEQFF
-	few	TRBV30	TRBJ1-2	TGTGCCTGGAGGTCAGCGCGAGCCCGACGGTATGGCTACACCTTC	CAWRSARARRYGYTF
TRBD2	-	TRBV11-1	TRBJ2-2	TGTGCCAGCAGCTTAGGAAGCGGGAGAACAGCCGGGGAGCTGTTTTTT	CASSLGSGRTAGELFF
TRBD1	few	TRBV2	TRBJ1-5	TGTGCCAGCACTACGGACAGGGCACGACAGCCCCAGCATTTT	CASTTDRARQPQHF
-	-	TRBV4-1	TRBJ2-3	TGCGCCAGCAGTAGCACAGCGGTCCGTGATACGCAGTATTTT	CASSSTAVRDTQYF
TRBD2	-	TRBV5-1	TRBJ2-1	TGCGCCAGTCGGGACTACTCCTACAATGAGCAGTTCTTC	CASRDYSYNEQFF
-	few	TRBV6-5	TRBJ2-7	TGTGCCAGCAGTCTAAGGACAGCAAGCTACGAGCAGTACTTC	CASSLRTASYEQYF
-	few	TRBV6-1	TRBJ1-1	TGTGCCAGCAGTCTACAGGGACGCGACACTGAAGCTTTCTTT	CASSLQGRDTEAFF
TRBD2	-	TRBV30	TRBJ2-7	TGTGCCTCCCTAGCGGGAGGCGACGAGCAGTACTTC	CASLAGGDEQYF
-	few	TRBV29-1	TRBJ2-4	TGCAGCGTTCAACCGGAAAACATTCAGTACTTC	CSVQPENIQYF
-	-	TRBV30	TRBJ2-7	TGTGCCTGGACTCACAGGGCCGCATCCTACGAGCAGTACTTC	CAWTHRAASYEQYF
TRBD1	-	TRBV5-1	TRBJ2-7	TGCGCCAGCAGCCGCGGGACAGGGGGTTACGAGCAGTACTTC	CASSRGTGGYEQYF
-	-	TRBV28	TRBJ2-2	TGTGCCAGCAGTTTATGGAGGACCGGGGAGCTGTTTTTT	CASSLWRTGELFF
-	-	TRBV5-1	TRBJ1-5	TGCGCCAGCAGCTTGGCAGGACTTAGCAATCAGCCCCAGCATTTT	CASSLAGLSNQPQHF
TRBD2	-	TRBV5-4	TRBJ2-1	TGTGCCAGCAGCTTGGGACTAGCGAACAATGAGCAGTTCTTC	CASSLGLANNEQFF
-	-	TRBV7-9	TRBJ1-1	TGTGCCAGCAGCTACATAAACACTGAAGCTTTCTTT	CASSYINTEAFF
-	-	TRBV12-5	TRBJ2-5	TGTGCTAGTGGTTCGTCAGGGCAAGAGACCCAGTACTTC	CASGSSGQETQYF